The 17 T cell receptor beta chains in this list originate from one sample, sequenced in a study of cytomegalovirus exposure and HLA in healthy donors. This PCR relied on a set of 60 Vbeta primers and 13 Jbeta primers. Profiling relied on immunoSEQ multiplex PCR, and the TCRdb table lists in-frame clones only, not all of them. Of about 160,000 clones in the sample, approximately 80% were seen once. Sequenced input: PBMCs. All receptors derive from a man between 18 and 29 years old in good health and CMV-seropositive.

The CDR3 region has the DNA TGTGCCAGCAAACCGGGACAGGACAGATACGAGCAGTACTTC. It is translated as CASKPGQDRYEQYF. J is TRBJ2-7 and V is TRBV6-1, with TRBD1 matching 8 bases. The CDR3 totals 14 residues. Germline V CDR1 and CDR2: MNHNS, SASEGT. The V and J ends lost 7 bases and 4 bases, in that order; junction bases with no gene match: 9.

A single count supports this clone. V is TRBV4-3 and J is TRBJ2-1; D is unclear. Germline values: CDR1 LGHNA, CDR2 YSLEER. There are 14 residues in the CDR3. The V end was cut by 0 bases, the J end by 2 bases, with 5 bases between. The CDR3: CASSQEYTYNEQFF. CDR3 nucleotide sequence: TGCGCCAGCAGCCAAGAGTACACCTACAATGAGCAGTTCTTC.

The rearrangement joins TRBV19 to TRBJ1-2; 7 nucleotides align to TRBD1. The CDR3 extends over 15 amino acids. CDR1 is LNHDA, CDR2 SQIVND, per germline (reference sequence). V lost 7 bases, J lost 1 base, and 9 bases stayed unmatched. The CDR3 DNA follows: TGTGCCAGTAACCTACAGGGGCTTGATAACTATGGCTACACCTTC. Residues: CASNLQGLDNYGYTF.

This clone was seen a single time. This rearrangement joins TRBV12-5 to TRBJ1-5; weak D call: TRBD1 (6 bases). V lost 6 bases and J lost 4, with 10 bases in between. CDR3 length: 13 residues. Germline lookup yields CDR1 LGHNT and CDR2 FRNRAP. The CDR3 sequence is CASGLQGNQPQHF. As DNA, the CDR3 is TGTGCTAGTGGCCTCCAGGGGAATCAGCCCCAGCATTTT. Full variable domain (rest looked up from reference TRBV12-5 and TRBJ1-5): DARVTQTPRHKVTEMGQEVTMRCQPILGHNTVFWYRQTMMQGLELLAYFRNRAPLDDSGMPKDRFSAEMPDATLATLKIQPSEPRDSAVYFCASGLQGNQPQHFGDGTRLSIL.

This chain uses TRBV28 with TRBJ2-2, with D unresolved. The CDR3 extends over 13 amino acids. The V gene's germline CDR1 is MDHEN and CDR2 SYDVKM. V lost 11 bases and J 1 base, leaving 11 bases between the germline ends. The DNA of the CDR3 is TGTGCCGGTCTAAATGGGAACACCGGGGAGCTGTTTTTT. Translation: CAGLNGNTGELFF.

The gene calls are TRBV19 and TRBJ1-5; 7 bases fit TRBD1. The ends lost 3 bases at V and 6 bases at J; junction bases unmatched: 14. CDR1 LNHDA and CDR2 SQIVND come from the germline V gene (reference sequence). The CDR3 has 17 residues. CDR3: CASSIRFGTEFLQPQHF. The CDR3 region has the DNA TGTGCCAGTAGTATCCGTTTTGGGACAGAGTTCCTTCAGCCCCAGCATTTT.

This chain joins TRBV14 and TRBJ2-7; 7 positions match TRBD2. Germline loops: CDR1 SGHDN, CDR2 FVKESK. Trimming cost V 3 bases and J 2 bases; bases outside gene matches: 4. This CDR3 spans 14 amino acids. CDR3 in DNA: TGTGCCAGCAGCCAGTTAGCGGGTGCCTACGAGCAGTACTTC. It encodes CASSQLAGAYEQYF.

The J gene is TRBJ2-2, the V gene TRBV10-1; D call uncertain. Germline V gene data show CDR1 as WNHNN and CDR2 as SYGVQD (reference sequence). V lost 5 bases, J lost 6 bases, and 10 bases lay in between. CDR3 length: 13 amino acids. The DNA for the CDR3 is TGCGCCAGCAGTTCGTCCCTCCCCGGGGAGCTGTTTTTT. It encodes CASSSSLPGELFF.

CDR3 sequence reads: CASGPSLGVSTGELFF. In DNA, the CDR3 is TGTGCCAGCGGCCCTTCCTTGGGAGTGAGTACCGGGGAGCTGTTTTTT. The chain joins TRBV27 to TRBJ2-2, with D perhaps matching TRBD2 (5 bases). CDR1 is MNHEY, CDR2 SMNVEV, per germline (reference sequence). With 8 bases removed from V and 5 bases from J, the gap between germline ends came to 21 bases. This CDR3 region has 16 residues.

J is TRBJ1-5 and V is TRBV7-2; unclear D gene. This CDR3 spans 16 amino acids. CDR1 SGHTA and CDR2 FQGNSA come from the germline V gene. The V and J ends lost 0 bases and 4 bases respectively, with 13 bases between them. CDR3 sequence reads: CASSLALRHTNQPQHF. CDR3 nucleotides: TGTGCCAGCAGCTTAGCTCTGAGGCATACTAATCAGCCCCAGCATTTT.

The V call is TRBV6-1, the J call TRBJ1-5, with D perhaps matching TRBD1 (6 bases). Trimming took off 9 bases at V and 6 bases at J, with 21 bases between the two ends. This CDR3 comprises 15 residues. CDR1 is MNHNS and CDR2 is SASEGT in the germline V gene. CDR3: CASALLQGSIQPQHF. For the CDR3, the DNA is TGTGCCAGTGCTTTGTTACAGGGTTCGATTCAGCCCCAGCATTTT.

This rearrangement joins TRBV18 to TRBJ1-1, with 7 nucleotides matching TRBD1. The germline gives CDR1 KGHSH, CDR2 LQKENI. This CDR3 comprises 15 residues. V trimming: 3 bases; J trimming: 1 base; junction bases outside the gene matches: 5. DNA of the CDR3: TGTGCCAGCTCACCTTACAGGGGAGGGAACACTGAAGCTTTCTTT. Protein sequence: CASSPYRGGNTEAFF.

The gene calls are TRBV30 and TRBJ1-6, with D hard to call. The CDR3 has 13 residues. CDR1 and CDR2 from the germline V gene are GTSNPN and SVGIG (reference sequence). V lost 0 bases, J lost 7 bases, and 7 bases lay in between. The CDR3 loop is CAWSVTVNSPLHF. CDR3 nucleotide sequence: TGTGCCTGGAGTGTAACAGTCAATTCACCCCTCCACTTT.

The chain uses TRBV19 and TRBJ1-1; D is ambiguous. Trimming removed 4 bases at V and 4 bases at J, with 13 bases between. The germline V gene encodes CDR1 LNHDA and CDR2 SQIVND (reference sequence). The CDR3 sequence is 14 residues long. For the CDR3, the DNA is TGTGCCAGTAGTACCCAACTAGGAGGCACTGAAGCTTTCTTT. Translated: CASSTQLGGTEAFF.

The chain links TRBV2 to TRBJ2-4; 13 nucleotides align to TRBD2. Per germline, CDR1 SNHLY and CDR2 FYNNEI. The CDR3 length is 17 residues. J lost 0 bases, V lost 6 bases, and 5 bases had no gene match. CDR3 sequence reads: CASRKGLAGIAKNIQYF. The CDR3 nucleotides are TGTGCCAGCAGAAAGGGACTAGCGGGAATAGCCAAAAACATTCAGTACTTC.

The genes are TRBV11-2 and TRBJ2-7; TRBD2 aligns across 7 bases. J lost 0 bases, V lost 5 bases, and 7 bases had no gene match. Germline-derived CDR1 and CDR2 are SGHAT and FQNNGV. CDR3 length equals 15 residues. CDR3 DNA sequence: TGTGCCAGCAGCCTATCTAGCGGACTCTCCTACGAGCAGTACTTC. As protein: CASSLSSGLSYEQYF.

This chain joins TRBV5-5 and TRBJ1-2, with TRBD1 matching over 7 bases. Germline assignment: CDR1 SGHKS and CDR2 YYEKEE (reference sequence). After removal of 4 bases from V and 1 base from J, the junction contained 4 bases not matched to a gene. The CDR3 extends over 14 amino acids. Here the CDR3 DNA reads TGTGCCAGCAGCCTTGGGGACAGTAACTATGGCTACACCTTC. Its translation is CASSLGDSNYGYTF. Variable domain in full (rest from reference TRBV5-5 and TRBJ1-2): DAGVTQSPTHLIKTRGQQVTLRCSPISGHKSVSWYQQVLGQGPQFIFQYYEKEERGRGNFPDRFSARQFPNYSSELNVNALLLGDSALYLCASSLGDSNYGYTFGSGTRLTVV.